The rows below give T cell receptor beta chains drawn from one sample of a study of T-cell reconstitution after alpha-beta-depleted transplantation in children. TCRdb re-called the PCR reads through MiXCR, storing one row per CDR3 protein. This repertoire shows 600,000 to 700,000 distinct CDR3 sequences, roughly 17% found once; its top ten account for about 1.1%. The sequenced sample was PBMCs from the stem cell graft donor, obtained from the stem cell graft. The receptors here all came from a human donor who donated a stem cell graft to a child with acute myeloid leukemia. The CDR3 runs from the conserved cysteine through the conserved F or W. Size is stated for part of the rows, as once, few or many counts, or as a class when the clone is expanded.

clone_size,v_call,cdr3_aa
many,TRBV9,CASSRGGTSYNEQFF
many,TRBV29-1,CSVSEGAYNEQFF
few,TRBV20-1,CSAINSGANTGELFF
-,TRBV5-1,CASSLDQSPEAFF
many,TRBV5-1,CASSTGTGEETQYF
few,TRBV7-2,CASSLRWAPDYEQYF
few,TRBV7-2,CASSFRGTRTDTQYF
many,TRBV29-1,CSALEAGSAFF
many,TRBV5-5,CASSFEQGRINYEQYF
many,TRBV7-2,CASSAKTSGDNEQFF
-,TRBV5-1,CASSPGTGPYTDTQYF
once,TRBV20-1,CCASPHRGGVTYNSPLHF
few,TRBV21-1,CASSMDPSRYEQYF
-,TRBV21-1,CASREGVITREQYF
few,TRBV20-1,CSARAGVGSYNSPLHF
many,TRBV20-1,CSASFRDRVTEAFF
many,TRBV20-1,CSARVRGRDTDTQYF
few,TRBV7-8,CASSFLAGRLSDTQYF
-,TRBV5-1,CASNYGGDEQFF
few,TRBV20-1,CSARDKPYSNQPQHF
-,TRBV5-1,CASSTGENLGIYEQYF
few,TRBV6-2/TRBV6-3,CASSYGTGATWNEQFF
few,TRBV12-3/TRBV12-4,CASSPGQGYEEAFF
-,TRBV7-9,CASSIDNEQFF
few,TRBV12-3/TRBV12-4,CASAGVRGGSPLHF
-,TRBV15,CATSLGTGWAWELFF
few,TRBV12-3/TRBV12-4,CASSLRRLVRVYGYTF
few,TRBV6-5,CASSYSIENTEAFF
-,TRBV7-9,CASSLSSSIGATQYF
many,TRBV20-1,CSAGNQPQHF
-,TRBV7-2,CASSSQGMNTEAFF
-,TRBV5-1,CASSPGGSENIQYF
few,TRBV24-1,CATSAGSQVLGNYGYTF
many,TRBV29-1,CSSRGRSPSMNTEAFF
few,TRBV3-1,CASSQVDTEAFF
many,TRBV20-1,CSATEYGQGGRGSPLHF
-,TRBV7-3,CASSLSSGGTGELFF
few,TRBV6-1,CASSEAVTYEQYF
-,TRBV29-1,CSVIPPGISYEQYF
-,TRBV5-1,CASSLGTGTRGTEAFF
many,TRBV20-1,CSAPPGQYNSPLHF
many,TRBV6-5,CASMGTGGTNEQFF
-,TRBV20-1,CSARDAIPGGNQPQHF
-,TRBV20-1,CSARDLYGQGREETQYF
few,TRBV7-8,CASTPRRAQGGGAEAFF
-,TRBV3-1,CTSSHRQGSYGYTF
-,TRBV24-1,CATSDSGTGNQPQHF
many,TRBV29-1,CSVDSQGGNTIYF